The 30 T cell receptor beta chains below were found in one sample sequenced in a study of OX40 agonist ivuxolimab in advanced cancers. TCRdb keeps only in-frame clones here, not all; method: immunoSEQ multiplex PCR. The data hold 45,000 to 65,000 clones, with about 90% observed a single time. The sequenced sample was CD4+ or CD8+ T cells sorted from blood, obtained in a trial of the OX40 agonist ivuxolimab. These receptors all come from an adult with an advanced solid tumor such as melanoma, head and neck, liver or kidney cancer.

This clone turned up a few times. CDR3 in amino acids: CASSPTGSGMPQHF. In DNA, the CDR3 is TGTGCCAGCAGCCCGACAGGGTCGGGAATGCCCCAGCATTTT. The chain uses TRBV5-4 and TRBJ1-5; 7 nucleotides agree with TRBD1. Trimming cost V 4 bases and J 9 bases; bases outside gene matches: 10. CDR1 is SGHNT, CDR2 YYREEE, per germline (reference sequence). This CDR3 has 14 amino acids.

The chain uses TRBV18 and TRBJ2-7; TRBD1 is a possible D gene (7 bases). This CDR3 is 13 amino acids long. Trimming took off 6 bases at V and 7 bases at J, with 16 bases between the two ends. CDR1 and CDR2 (germline): KGHSH, LQKENI. CDR3 bases: TGTGCCAGCTCGCCCGACAGGGCGGGGGAGCAGTACTTC. Its translation is CASSPDRAGEQYF.

This sequence joins TRBV7-3 and TRBJ1-1; 7 bases fit TRBD1. Germline CDR1 is SGHTA and CDR2 is FQGTGA. This CDR3 is built from 18 residues. V lost 6 bases, J lost 0 bases, and 16 bases stayed unmatched. The CDR3 sequence is CASSKPEGGDSMNTEAFF. The DNA of the CDR3 is TGTGCCAGCAGTAAACCCGAGGGCGGGGACAGCATGAACACTGAAGCTTTCTTT.

The rearrangement links TRBV19 to TRBJ1-2; D remains ambiguous. The CDR3 runs 14 residues. Trimming stripped 2 bases from V and 2 bases from J, with 9 bases between. CDR1 and CDR2 (germline): LNHDA, SQIVND (reference sequence). For the CDR3, the DNA is TGTGCCAGTAGTATACAGTTCGTGAACTATGGCTACACCTTC. Its protein product is CASSIQFVNYGYTF.

The CDR3 region is CASSRGRDYEQYF. Here the CDR3 DNA reads TGTGCCAGCTCCCGGGGTCGGGACTACGAGCAGTACTTC. This chain connects TRBV6-1 to TRBJ2-7; possibly TRBD2 for D (5 bases). The CDR3 runs 13 residues. The germline gives CDR1 MNHNS, CDR2 SASEGT. V was pared by 8 bases and J by 3 bases, with 14 bases between.

CDR3 nucleotides: TGTGCCAGCAGCTTAGGGACAGGGGCTGAAGCTTTCTTT. Translation: CASSLGTGAEAFF. V gene TRBV7-9 combines with J gene TRBJ1-1, with TRBD1 matching 9 bases. Germline loops: CDR1 SEHNR, CDR2 FQNEAQ (reference sequence). V was pared by 1 base and J by 6 bases, with 0 bases of the junction left unmatched. The CDR3 sequence is 13 residues long. The whole variable domain, remainder taken from reference TRBV7-9 and TRBJ1-1, is DTGVSQNPRHKITKRGQNVTFRCDPISEHNRLYWYRQTLGQGPEFLTYFQNEAQLEKSRLLSDRFSAERPKGSFSTLEIQRTEQGDSAMYLCASSLGTGAEAFFGQGTRLTVV.

This chain joins TRBV28 and TRBJ1-1; D uncertain. Germline CDR1 is MDHEN and CDR2 is SYDVKM. Trimming removed 6 bases at V and 0 bases at J, with 14 bases between. This CDR3 comprises 15 residues. The CDR3 reads CASSPTVYMNTEAFF. CDR3 bases: TGTGCCAGCAGCCCTACCGTTTACATGAACACTGAAGCTTTCTTT.

The J gene is TRBJ2-3, the V gene TRBV11-3; 7 bases align to TRBD1. In germline, CDR1 is SGHNT, CDR2 YENEEA. The trim removed 5 bases at V and 2 bases at J, leaving 10 bases unmatched. The CDR3 has 16 amino acids. Here the CDR3 DNA reads TGTGCCAGCAGCCCTGGACAGGCAGTACCCACAGATACGCAGTATTTT. It yields the protein CASSPGQAVPTDTQYF.

The gene calls are TRBV6-4 and TRBJ2-7; D call uncertain. Germline loops: CDR1 MRHNA, CDR2 SNTAGT. The CDR3 covers 12 residues. The germline V and J ends were trimmed by 1 base and 4 bases, with 5 bases remaining between them. The CDR3 is CASSDFKYEQYF. The CDR3 nucleotides are TGTGCCAGCAGTGACTTTAAGTACGAGCAGTACTTC.

The rearrangement uses TRBV5-8 and TRBJ2-7, with D perhaps assigned TRBD1 or TRBD2 (5 bases each). Germline values: CDR1 SGHTS, CDR2 YDEGEE. V shed 4 bases and J shed 2 bases, with 10 bases lying between them. The CDR3 runs 13 residues. As DNA, the CDR3 is TGTGCCAGCAGCCCGGGACGGCCCTACGAGCAGTACTTC. Encoded protein: CASSPGRPYEQYF.

Only one count was recorded for this clone. In DNA form, the CDR3 reads TGTGCCTGGAGTGTACTCACAGGGGAAGGTGGCTACACCTTC. Translating it yields CAWSVLTGEGGYTF. This chain connects TRBV30 to TRBJ1-2; 7 bases match TRBD1. The CDR3 has 14 residues. V shed 0 bases, J shed 7 bases, and the junction held 8 bases outside the gene matches. Germline CDR1 reads GTSNPN; CDR2 reads SVGIG (reference sequence).

This chain links TRBV10-1 with TRBJ2-1; D not certain. V was shortened by 1 base and J by 0 bases, with 7 bases between the two germline ends. Germline CDR1 reads WNHNN; CDR2 reads SYGVQD (reference sequence). This CDR3 spans 15 amino acids. The CDR3 region has the DNA TGCGCCAGCAGTGAGTTTAGGAGCTCCTACAATGAGCAGTTCTTC. The encoded protein is CASSEFRSSYNEQFF.

The chain couples TRBV18 to TRBJ2-3; possibly TRBD1 or TRBD2 for D (6 bases each). Trimming shortened V by 0 bases and J by 0 bases, and 10 bases separated the two germline ends. Germline-derived CDR1 and CDR2 are KGHSH and LQKENI. The CDR3 consists of 16 residues. CDR3 in DNA: TGTGCCAGCTCACCACCCACGGGGGCGAGCACAGATACGCAGTATTTT. Protein product: CASSPPTGASTDTQYF.

The J gene is TRBJ2-3, the V gene TRBV28; TRBD1 matches at 7 bases. The CDR3 has 17 amino acids. V shed 2 bases and J 1 base; nucleotides not matched to a gene: 9. CDR1 and CDR2 (germline): MDHEN, SYDVKM. CDR3 sequence (DNA): TGTGCCAGCAGTTTAGGGCAGGGGGATTGGGGCACAGATACGCAGTATTTT. This encodes CASSLGQGDWGTDTQYF.

The chain uses TRBV7-9 and TRBJ2-5, with 9 nucleotides matching TRBD2. This CDR3 has 14 residues. V lost 2 bases and J lost 5; bases outside the gene matches: 3. In germline, CDR1 is SEHNR, CDR2 FQNEAQ (reference sequence). The CDR3 region is CASSLRRGGETQYF. For the CDR3, the DNA is TGTGCCAGCAGCTTACGGCGGGGGGGTGAGACCCAGTACTTC.

CDR3 protein: CASRWTSGGSSYNEQFF. CDR3 coding DNA: TGTGCCAGCAGATGGACTAGCGGGGGGAGCTCCTACAATGAGCAGTTCTTC. The chain has TRBV7-9 and TRBJ2-1; TRBD2 matches 14 bases. CDR1 and CDR2 (germline): SEHNR, FQNEAQ (reference sequence). The ends lost 6 bases at V and 0 bases at J; junction bases unmatched: 4. CDR3 length equals 17 residues.

The chain carries TRBV5-1 and TRBJ1-1; D unresolved. The CDR3 extends over 15 amino acids. Trimming removed 0 bases at V and 1 base at J, with 10 bases between. Germline CDR1 SGHRS, CDR2 YFSETQ. The CDR3 is CASSLGPAQNTEAFF. As DNA, the CDR3 is TGCGCCAGCAGCTTGGGACCGGCACAGAACACTGAAGCTTTCTTT.

CDR3 bases: TGTGCCAGCTCACCAAAATCTCCCGGGACTAGCGACCAAGAGACCCAGTACTTC. It yields the protein CASSPKSPGTSDQETQYF. V usage is TRBV18 and J usage is TRBJ2-5; the match to TRBD2 covers 10 bases. The germline V gene has CDR1 KGHSH and CDR2 LQKENI. J lost 0 bases, V lost 2 bases, and 9 bases had no gene match. This CDR3 contains 18 residues.

J is TRBJ1-5 and V is TRBV6-1; D unresolved. The V gene lost 2 bases and the J gene lost 5 bases, with 7 bases spanning the gap. Germline CDR1 is MNHNS and CDR2 is SASEGT. The CDR3 runs 13 residues. For the CDR3, the DNA is TGTGCCAGCAGTGAACGGCCTGATCAGCCCCAGCATTTT. Translated: CASSERPDQPQHF.

This rearrangement joins TRBV19 to TRBJ1-3; TRBD1 is a possible D gene (6 bases). CDR3 size: 13 residues. V was clipped by 11 bases and J by 4 bases, with 15 bases between them. Germline lookup yields CDR1 LNHDA and CDR2 SQIVND (reference sequence). The CDR3 DNA follows: TGTGCCGCCCGGGACATATCCGGAAACACCATATATTTT. Amino acids: CAARDISGNTIYF. The variable domain in full, with the rest retrieved from reference TRBV19 and TRBJ1-3, is DGGITQSPKYLFRKEGQNVTLSCEQNLNHDAMYWYRQDPGQGLRLIYYSQIVNDFQKGDIAEGYSVSREKKESFPLTVTSAQKNPTAFYLCAARDISGNTIYFGEGSWLTVV.

The V call is TRBV5-1, the J call TRBJ2-5; 11 nucleotides line up with TRBD1. Germline values: CDR1 SGHRS, CDR2 YFSETQ. V was pared by 0 bases and J by 7 bases, with 8 bases of the junction left unmatched. The CDR3 covers 16 residues. The DNA of the CDR3 is TGCGCCAGCAGCTTGGAGGGACAGGGGGTGTTCGGGACCCAGTACTTC. Amino acid sequence: CASSLEGQGVFGTQYF.

This chain connects TRBV25-1 to TRBJ1-5; no clear D. Trimming left V 1 base short and J 4 bases short, with 8 bases between. CDR1 is MGHDK, CDR2 SYGVNS, per germline. The CDR3 runs to 14 residues. DNA for the CDR3: TGTGCCAGCAGTGAATGGGGAGGGAATCAGCCCCAGCATTTT. This translates into CASSEWGGNQPQHF.

The chain has TRBV12-5 and TRBJ2-3; tentative D call: TRBD1 (5 bases). V was cut by 6 bases and J by 0 bases, with 10 bases left in between. This CDR3 has 14 amino acids. The germline gives CDR1 LGHNT, CDR2 FRNRAP. This CDR3 reads CASGRVGSTDTQYF. CDR3 nucleotides: TGTGCTAGTGGCAGGGTCGGGAGCACAGATACGCAGTATTTT. The whole variable domain, filled in from reference TRBV12-5 and TRBJ2-3, reads DARVTQTPRHKVTEMGQEVTMRCQPILGHNTVFWYRQTMMQGLELLAYFRNRAPLDDSGMPKDRFSAEMPDATLATLKIQPSEPRDSAVYFCASGRVGSTDTQYFGPGTRLTVL.

V is TRBV28 and J is TRBJ1-5; D uncertain. CDR1 MDHEN and CDR2 SYDVKM come from the germline V gene. This CDR3 spans 12 amino acids. V gave up 7 bases and J gave up 7 bases, with 11 bases separating them. This chain's CDR3 is CASTKLRQPQHF. CDR3 sequence (DNA): TGTGCCAGCACAAAACTGAGGCAGCCCCAGCATTTT.

The chain is built from TRBV5-4 and TRBJ1-2; no reliable D call. CDR1 and CDR2 (germline): SGHNT, YYREEE (reference sequence). This CDR3 is 16 amino acids long. Trimming shortened V by 3 bases and J by 3 bases, and 18 bases separated the two germline ends. CDR3 bases: TGTGCCAGCAGCTCACAACATGGAGCGGAGGACTATGGCTACACCTTC. This sequence encodes CASSSQHGAEDYGYTF. Full variable domain (rest looked up from reference TRBV5-4 and TRBJ1-2): ETGVTQSPTHLIKTRGQQVTLRCSSQSGHNTVSWYQQALGQGPQFIFQYYREEENGRGNFPPRFSGLQFPNYSSELNVNALELDDSALYLCASSSQHGAEDYGYTFGSGTRLTVV.

In DNA form, the CDR3 reads TGTGCCAGCAGCTTATGGGGCGCTACAGATACGCAGTATTTT. Translated: CASSLWGATDTQYF. J is TRBJ2-3 and V is TRBV11-2; D may be TRBD1 (5 bases). The CDR3 contains 14 residues. V was trimmed by 2 bases and J by 3 bases, leaving 9 bases between them. Germline lookup yields CDR1 SGHAT and CDR2 FQNNGV.

The CDR3 DNA follows: TGTGCCAGTATTAACGGCCCGAACACTGAAGCTTTCTTT. Translation: CASINGPNTEAFF. The rearrangement uses TRBV19 and TRBJ1-1; the D is unclear. The CDR3 contains 13 residues. Germline CDR1 is LNHDA and CDR2 is SQIVND (reference sequence). V lost 7 bases and J lost 1, with 10 bases in between.

V and J are TRBV28 and TRBJ2-7; perhaps D is TRBD1 or TRBD2 (5 bases each). The V end was cut by 7 bases, the J end by 3 bases, with 13 bases between. CDR3 length: 13 amino acids. In germline, CDR1 is MDHEN, CDR2 SYDVKM. The CDR3 region has the DNA TGTGCCAGCAATCGGGGTGGGGGCTACGAGCAGTACTTC. Its translation is CASNRGGGYEQYF.

J is TRBJ1-2 and V is TRBV28, with TRBD1 matching 8 bases. This CDR3 is built from 15 residues. Germline V gene lookup returns CDR1 MDHEN and CDR2 SYDVKM. The ends lost 7 bases at V and 2 bases at J; junction bases unmatched: 9. The CDR3 sequence: CASIAGGFENYGYTF. In DNA form, the CDR3 reads TGTGCCAGCATCGCAGGGGGCTTCGAAAACTATGGCTACACCTTC.

The J gene is TRBJ2-3, the V gene TRBV11-2; the match to TRBD1 covers 8 bases. CDR1 is SGHAT, CDR2 FQNNGV, per germline. The J segment lost 7 bases and the V segment lost 7 bases, leaving 4 bases of the junction unmatched. This CDR3 has 12 residues. The CDR3 region has the DNA TGTGCCAGCACCCAGGGGGCAAATACGCAGTATTTT. Protein: CASTQGANTQYF.